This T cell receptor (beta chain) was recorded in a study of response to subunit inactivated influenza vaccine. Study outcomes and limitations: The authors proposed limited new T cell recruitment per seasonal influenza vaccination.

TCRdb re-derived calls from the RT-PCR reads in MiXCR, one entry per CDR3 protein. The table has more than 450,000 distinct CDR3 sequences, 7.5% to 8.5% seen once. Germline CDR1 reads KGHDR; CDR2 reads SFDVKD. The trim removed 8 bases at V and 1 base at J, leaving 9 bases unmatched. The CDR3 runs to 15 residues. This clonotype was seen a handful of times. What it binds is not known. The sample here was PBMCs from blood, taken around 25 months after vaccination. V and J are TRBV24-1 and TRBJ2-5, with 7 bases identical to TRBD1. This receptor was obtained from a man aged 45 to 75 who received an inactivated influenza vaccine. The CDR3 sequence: CATIPPSGGQETQYF. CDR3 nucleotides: TGTGCCACCATCCCGCCGTCAGGGGGCCAAGAGACCCAGTACTTC.